The subject of this entry is one T cell receptor (beta chain). Different DNA sequences within this sample yield the same CDR3. This sample was included in a study of shared T cell receptors in the human thymus. The assay was immunoSEQ multiplex PCR, and TCRdb's table has in-frame clones only and misses some. The data show about 380,000 clones, around 95% seen once. V was cut by 4 bases and J by 0 bases, with 0 bases left in between. The CDR3 covers 11 residues. Germline V gives CDR1 MNHEY, CDR2 SMNVEV (reference sequence). The chain joins TRBV27 to TRBJ2-5, with D unclear. Sequencing was carried out using thymocytes. The receptor was isolated from a human donor. CDR3 residues: CASSYQETQYF. The CDR3 DNA is TGTGCCAGCAGTTACCAAGAGACCCAGTACTTC.